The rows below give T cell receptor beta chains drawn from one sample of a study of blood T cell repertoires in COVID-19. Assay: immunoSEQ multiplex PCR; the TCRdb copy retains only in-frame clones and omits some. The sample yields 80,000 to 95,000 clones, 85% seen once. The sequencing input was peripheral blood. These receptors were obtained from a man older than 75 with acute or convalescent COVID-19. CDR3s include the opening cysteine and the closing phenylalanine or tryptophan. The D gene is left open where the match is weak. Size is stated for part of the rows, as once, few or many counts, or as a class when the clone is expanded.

CDR3 protein: CASSGGGQGNQETQYF; CDR3 DNA: TGTGCCAGCAGTGGAGGGGGACAGGGCAACCAAGAGACCCAGTACTTC; clone size: -; J gene: TRBJ2-5; V gene: TRBV6-1; D gene: TRBD1
CDR3 protein: CASSVSGRAYYEQYF; CDR3 DNA: TGTGCCAGCAGCGTAAGCGGGAGGGCCTATTACGAGCAGTACTTC; clone size: once; J gene: TRBJ2-7; V gene: TRBV9; D gene: TRBD2
CDR3 protein: CATRRGKQGLEETQYF; CDR3 DNA: TGTGCCACCAGAAGGGGCAAACAGGGGTTGGAGGAGACCCAGTACTTC; clone size: -; J gene: TRBJ2-5; V gene: TRBV15; D gene: TRBD1
CDR3 protein: CASVGTGVYEQYF; CDR3 DNA: TGTGCCAGCGTCGGGACAGGGGTTTACGAGCAGTACTTC; clone size: -; J gene: TRBJ2-7; V gene: TRBV28; D gene: TRBD1
CDR3 protein: CAIMRLAGTVGEQYF; CDR3 DNA: TGTGCCATCATGAGACTAGCGGGGACGGTAGGCGAGCAGTACTTC; clone size: -; J gene: TRBJ2-7; V gene: TRBV10-3; D gene: TRBD2
CDR3 protein: CASSSSINEQFF; CDR3 DNA: TGTGCCAGCAGTTCGAGCATAAATGAGCAGTTCTTC; clone size: -; J gene: TRBJ2-1; V gene: TRBV28; D gene: -
CDR3 protein: CASSQNGGGADTQYF; CDR3 DNA: TGCGCCAGCAGCCAGAATGGGGGGGGCGCAGATACGCAGTATTTT; clone size: -; J gene: TRBJ2-3; V gene: TRBV5-1; D gene: -
CDR3 protein: CASSLETGDYGYTF; CDR3 DNA: TGCGCCAGCAGCTTGGAAACAGGGGACTATGGCTACACCTTC; clone size: -; J gene: TRBJ1-2; V gene: TRBV5-1; D gene: TRBD1
CDR3 protein: CASSETGGNQPQHF; CDR3 DNA: TGTGCCAGCAGTGAAACAGGGGGCAATCAGCCCCAGCATTTT; clone size: -; J gene: TRBJ1-5; V gene: TRBV6-1; D gene: TRBD1
CDR3 protein: CASSLQAYEQYF; CDR3 DNA: TGTGCCAGCAGTTTACAGGCCTACGAGCAGTACTTC; clone size: -; J gene: TRBJ2-7; V gene: TRBV12-3/TRBV12-4; D gene: -
CDR3 protein: CASSLAQAGGPGEQFF; CDR3 DNA: TGTGCCAGCAGCTTAGCGCAAGCGGGAGGGCCGGGCGAGCAGTTCTTC; clone size: -; J gene: TRBJ2-1; V gene: TRBV7-2; D gene: TRBD2
CDR3 protein: CAWSYLTGDNQPQHF; CDR3 DNA: TGTGCCTGGAGCTATCTAACAGGGGACAATCAGCCCCAGCATTTT; clone size: -; J gene: TRBJ1-5; V gene: TRBV30; D gene: TRBD1
CDR3 protein: CASSEARGRETQYF; CDR3 DNA: TGTGCCAGCAGTGAAGCAAGGGGGCGGGAGACCCAGTACTTC; clone size: once; J gene: TRBJ2-5; V gene: TRBV2; D gene: TRBD1
CDR3 protein: CASSPKLQGIVLTEAFF; CDR3 DNA: TGTGCCAGCAGTCCCAAATTGCAGGGGATCGTATTGACTGAAGCTTTCTTT; clone size: -; J gene: TRBJ1-1; V gene: TRBV27; D gene: -
CDR3 protein: CASSVGQGRDTIYF; CDR3 DNA: TGTGCCAGCAGCGTGGGGCAGGGAAGAGACACCATATATTTT; clone size: -; J gene: TRBJ1-3; V gene: TRBV9; D gene: -
CDR3 protein: CAWSVGGVNEKLFF; CDR3 DNA: TGTGCCTGGAGTGTAGGCGGGGTTAATGAAAAACTGTTTTTT; clone size: -; J gene: TRBJ1-4; V gene: TRBV30; D gene: -
CDR3 protein: CASSPMRGDNEQFF; CDR3 DNA: TGTGCCAGCTCACCAATGCGGGGGGACAATGAGCAGTTCTTC; clone size: -; J gene: TRBJ2-1; V gene: TRBV18; D gene: TRBD2
CDR3 protein: CATSRDDGAFRGQETQYF; CDR3 DNA: TGTGCCACCAGCAGAGACGACGGGGCGTTCAGGGGCCAAGAGACCCAGTACTTC; clone size: -; J gene: TRBJ2-5; V gene: TRBV15; D gene: -
CDR3 protein: CAVRDRASGANVLTF; CDR3 DNA: TGTGCCGTCCGGGACAGGGCTTCTGGGGCCAACGTCCTGACTTTC; clone size: -; J gene: TRBJ2-6; V gene: TRBV6-6; D gene: TRBD1
CDR3 protein: CASSLATIVTTSSYEQYF; CDR3 DNA: TGTGCCAGCAGCTTAGCGACCATCGTGACAACAAGCTCCTACGAGCAGTACTTC; clone size: -; J gene: TRBJ2-7; V gene: TRBV7-9; D gene: -
CDR3 protein: CASSGGTVVGQPQHF; CDR3 DNA: TGTGCCAGCAGCGGTGGGACAGTAGTTGGTCAGCCCCAGCATTTT; clone size: -; J gene: TRBJ1-5; V gene: TRBV28; D gene: TRBD1
CDR3 protein: CASSLGGSKGGSPLHF; CDR3 DNA: TGTGCCAGCAGCTTGGGCGGGAGCAAGGGCGGTTCACCCCTCCACTTT; clone size: -; J gene: TRBJ1-6; V gene: TRBV21-1; D gene: -
CDR3 protein: CASSVVLRGPEAFF; CDR3 DNA: TGTGCCAGCAGCGTAGTCCTTCGCGGTCCTGAAGCTTTCTTT; clone size: -; J gene: TRBJ1-1; V gene: TRBV9; D gene: -
CDR3 protein: CASSVGTGNISPLHF; CDR3 DNA: TGTGCCAGCAGTGTGGGGACTGGGAATATTTCACCCCTCCACTTT; clone size: -; J gene: TRBJ1-6; V gene: TRBV2; D gene: -
CDR3 protein: CASSLSSSGTQYF; CDR3 DNA: TGTGCCAGCAGTTTATCCTCCTCGGGTACGCAGTATTTT; clone size: -; J gene: TRBJ2-3; V gene: TRBV27; D gene: -
CDR3 protein: CASILSGQGLNYGYTF; CDR3 DNA: TGTGCCAGCATCCTCTCTGGACAGGGACTTAACTATGGCTACACCTTC; clone size: -; J gene: TRBJ1-2; V gene: TRBV28; D gene: TRBD1
CDR3 protein: CAWSVSAGDLLSGNTIYF; CDR3 DNA: TGTGCCTGGAGTGTGTCGGCAGGGGACCTCCTCTCTGGAAACACCATATATTTT; clone size: -; J gene: TRBJ1-3; V gene: TRBV30; D gene: -
CDR3 protein: CASRGSQGPRYTF; CDR3 DNA: TGTGCCAGCAGAGGGTCGCAGGGCCCCCGCTACACCTTC; clone size: -; J gene: TRBJ1-2; V gene: TRBV28; D gene: -
CDR3 protein: CASSSTSGEKLFF; CDR3 DNA: TGTGCCAGCAGCTCAACGAGCGGGGAAAAACTGTTTTTT; clone size: -; J gene: TRBJ1-4; V gene: TRBV11-3; D gene: -
CDR3 protein: CASSKETGGVSYNEQFF; CDR3 DNA: TGTGCCAGCAGCAAAGAGACAGGGGGTGTTTCCTACAATGAGCAGTTCTTC; clone size: -; J gene: TRBJ2-1; V gene: TRBV7-6; D gene: TRBD1
CDR3 protein: CASSYPRAGSTDTQYF; CDR3 DNA: TGTGCCAGCAGTTACCCTAGGGCGGGAAGCACAGATACGCAGTATTTT; clone size: -; J gene: TRBJ2-3; V gene: TRBV6-5; D gene: -
CDR3 protein: CASRSTDAYNYGYTF; CDR3 DNA: TGTGCCAGTAGATCGACAGATGCCTATAACTATGGCTACACCTTC; clone size: -; J gene: TRBJ1-2; V gene: TRBV19; D gene: -
CDR3 protein: CASTPDRPGTQYF; CDR3 DNA: TGTGCCAGCACCCCTGACCGCCCGGGGACCCAGTACTTC; clone size: -; J gene: TRBJ2-5; V gene: TRBV7-9; D gene: -
CDR3 protein: CASSDFRVDRGPGYTF; CDR3 DNA: TGTGCCAGCAGTGATTTTCGGGTCGACAGGGGGCCTGGCTACACCTTC; clone size: -; J gene: TRBJ1-2; V gene: TRBV6-1; D gene: TRBD1
CDR3 protein: CASSQEVTVNYGYTF; CDR3 DNA: TGTGCCAGCAGCCAAGAAGTCACAGTGAACTATGGCTACACCTTC; clone size: -; J gene: TRBJ1-2; V gene: TRBV4-2; D gene: -
CDR3 protein: CSVAIGGAGGPSRIYEQYF; CDR3 DNA: TGCAGCGTTGCCATCGGAGGTGCGGGAGGGCCATCCCGGATCTACGAGCAGTACTTC; clone size: -; J gene: TRBJ2-7; V gene: TRBV29-1; D gene: TRBD2
CDR3 protein: CASSPDRISYEQYF; CDR3 DNA: TGCGCCAGCAGCCCCGACAGGATCAGCTACGAGCAGTACTTC; clone size: -; J gene: TRBJ2-7; V gene: TRBV5-1; D gene: -
CDR3 protein: CASSVSQVTTDTQYF; CDR3 DNA: TGTGCCAGCAGCGTAAGCCAGGTCACGACAGATACGCAGTATTTT; clone size: -; J gene: TRBJ2-3; V gene: TRBV9; D gene: -
CDR3 protein: CASTPSTSGSYEQYF; CDR3 DNA: TGTGCCAGCACCCCCTCAACTAGCGGGAGCTACGAGCAGTACTTC; clone size: once; J gene: TRBJ2-7; V gene: TRBV7-6; D gene: TRBD2
CDR3 protein: CASRYRGQETQYF; CDR3 DNA: TGTGCCAGTAGGTACAGGGGACAAGAGACCCAGTACTTC; clone size: -; J gene: TRBJ2-5; V gene: TRBV19; D gene: TRBD1
CDR3 protein: CATSDLQLSKGTSVSEQFF; CDR3 DNA: TGTGCCACCAGTGATTTGCAGTTGAGTAAAGGGACTAGCGTATCTGAGCAGTTCTTC; clone size: -; J gene: TRBJ2-1; V gene: TRBV24-1; D gene: TRBD2